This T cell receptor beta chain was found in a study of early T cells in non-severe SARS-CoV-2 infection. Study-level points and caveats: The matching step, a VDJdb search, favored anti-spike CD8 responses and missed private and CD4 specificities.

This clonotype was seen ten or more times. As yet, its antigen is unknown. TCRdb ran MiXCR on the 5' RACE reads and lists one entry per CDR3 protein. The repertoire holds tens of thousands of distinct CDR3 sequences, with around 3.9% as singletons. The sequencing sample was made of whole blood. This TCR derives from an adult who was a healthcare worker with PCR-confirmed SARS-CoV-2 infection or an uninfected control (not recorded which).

The CDR3 DNA follows: TGTGCCAGCAGCTTAGGGTCCCTCTACGAGCAGTACTTC. Its protein product is CASSLGSLYEQYF. J is TRBJ2-7 and V is TRBV7-6, with D unresolved. V lost 1 base and J 3 bases, leaving 7 bases between the germline ends. Germline CDR1 is SGHVS and CDR2 is FNYEAQ. The CDR3 spans 13 residues.